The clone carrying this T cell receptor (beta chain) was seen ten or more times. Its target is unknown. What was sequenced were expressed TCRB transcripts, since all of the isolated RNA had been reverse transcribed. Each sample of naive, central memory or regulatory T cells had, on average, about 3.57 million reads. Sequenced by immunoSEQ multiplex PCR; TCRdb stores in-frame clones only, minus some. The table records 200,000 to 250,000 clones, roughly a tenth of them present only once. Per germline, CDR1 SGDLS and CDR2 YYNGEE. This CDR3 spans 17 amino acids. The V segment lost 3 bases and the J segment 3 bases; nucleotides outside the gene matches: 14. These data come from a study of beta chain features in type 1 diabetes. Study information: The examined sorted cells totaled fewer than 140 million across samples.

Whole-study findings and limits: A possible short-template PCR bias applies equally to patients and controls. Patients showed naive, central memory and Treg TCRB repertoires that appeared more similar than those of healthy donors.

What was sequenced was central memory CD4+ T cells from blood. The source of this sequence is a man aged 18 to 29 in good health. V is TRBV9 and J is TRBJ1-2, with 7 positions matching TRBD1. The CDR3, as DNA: TGTGCCAGCAGCGCATGGACAGGTGGGGATTCGGACTATGGCTACACCTTC. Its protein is CASSAWTGGDSDYGYTF.